This TCR beta chain was documented in a study of tumor-infiltrating lymphocytes in primary liver carcinoma. As for the study in general: Between about 4 and 11 cm across, the tumors were all of stage T1-T3 N0M0. Study-wide points: It was in tumors, not blood, that the top-250-clone fraction was significantly higher (p = 0.039).

Researchers drew blood RNA from unsorted whole blood and extracted germline DNA as well. Peripheral blood, approximately 4 milliliters, was collected prior to surgery. About this clonotype itself: Antigen: not known.

TCR beta cDNA was prepared out of roughly 0.5 ug total RNA by means of a constant-region primer. TCR beta libraries came from three nested multiplex PCR rounds using slightly modified ARM-PCR. The first two PCR rounds used TRBV1-TRBV30 primers with a Cbeta primer, 9 to 11 cycles each. TCRdb re-derived calls from the multiplex PCR reads in MiXCR, one entry per CDR3 protein. The profile shows 300,000 to 350,000 distinct CDR3 sequences, approximately 64% of them singletons. Per the germline V gene, CDR1 is SGHAT and CDR2 is FQNNGV. With 2 bases removed from V and 8 bases from J, the gap between germline ends came to 12 bases. The CDR3 consists of 13 residues.

Sample: peripheral blood. The clonotype originates from a middle-aged man with primary liver carcinoma and hepatitis B virus infection. The chain recombines TRBV11-2 with TRBJ1-2; D uncertain. The CDR3 reads CASSLTAEDGYTF. The CDR3, as DNA: TGTGCCAGCAGCTTAACTGCAGAGGACGGCTACACCTTC.